The T cell receptor (beta chain) described here comes from a study of blood T cell repertoires in COVID-19. Study details: From the United States, Italy and Spain came samples of acute and convalescent COVID-19.

Patients at the Seattle site were enrolled during active infection and followed longitudinally. The length of the CDR3 is 12 residues. V lost 4 bases and J lost 5; bases outside the gene matches: 1. CDR1 and CDR2 from the germline V gene are LGHNA and YNFKEQ. The authors' processing: Estimated nucleated cell counts came from reference gene primer amplification. Clones were read by immunoSEQ multiplex PCR, and TCRdb kept only the in-frame ones, dropping some. V, J and clone size are taken as reported in that table, and D and trimming were inferred from the DNA itself. The sample contains approximately 500,000 clones, 85% to 90% of which appear only once.

This clonotype originated in a woman in her forties or fifties with COVID-19, enrolled during active disease. V and J are TRBV4-2 and TRBJ1-2; 7 nucleotides align to TRBD1. What was sequenced was peripheral blood. The DNA of the CDR3 is TGTGCCAGCAGCCCGGACAGGTATGGCTACACCTTC. As protein: CASSPDRYGYTF.